One sample yielded the 9 T cell receptor beta chains listed below, sequenced in a study of immune characterization of retroperitoneal liposarcoma. TCRdb reanalysed the PCR reads using MiXCR and keeps one entry per CDR3 protein. The sample has around 20,000 distinct CDR3 sequences; approximately 35% are singletons. The sequenced sample consisted of blood. Source of these receptors: a male donor with retroperitoneal liposarcoma.

This clonotype was observed at least ten times. V and J are TRBV7-2 and TRBJ2-1, with 13 bases identical to TRBD2. The CDR3 extends over 18 amino acids. In germline, CDR1 is SGHTA, CDR2 FQGNSA. The J segment lost 13 bases and the V segment lost 7 bases, leaving 22 bases of the junction unmatched. CDR3 sequence reads: CASMLGTSGIAGGETQFF. Here the CDR3 DNA reads TGTGCCAGCATGCTCGGGACTAGCGGGATCGCGGGGGGGGAGACCCAGTTCTTC.

The chain has TRBV7-3 and TRBJ2-4; 9 nucleotides align to TRBD1. Near its end, the DNA agrees better with TRBJ2-5, so the J call may be wrong. The CDR3 contains 14 residues. The V gene's germline CDR1 is SGHTA and CDR2 FQGTGA. CDR3 coding DNA: TGTGCCAGCAGCCGGACAGGGGCCGAAGAGACCCAGTACTTC. Amino acid sequence: CASSRTGAEETQYF.

Points on this clonotype: The CDR3 end shows no conserved phenylalanine or tryptophan, and so a read error is likely. The DNA is left out, because the CDR3 cannot be placed on it with certainty; the CDR3 is given as TCRdb lists it. The chain is built from TRBV6-1 and TRBJ2-5; the D call of TRBD2 is as the table states it, not checked on the DNA. CDR1 is MNHNS and CDR2 is SASEGT in the germline V gene. The CDR3 region is 15 residues in length, termini included. CDR3 amino acids: CASSAGPLNIQYFGA.

CDR3 nucleotide sequence: TGTGCCAGCAGTTCCCGGGGATCCTACGAGCAGTACTTC. Its protein product is CASSSRGSYEQYF. V gene TRBV12-3 or TRBV12-4 combines with J gene TRBJ2-1, with D perhaps matching TRBD2 (5 bases). The DNA end favors TRBJ2-7, so the J call may be wrong. The CDR3 runs to 13 residues.

This clonotype was counted only a few times. V and J are TRBV6-6 and TRBJ2-1; no clear D gene. CDR3 length equals 16 residues. Deletions cut 0 bases from V and 5 bases from J, with 14 bases between. CDR1 is MNHNY and CDR2 is SVGAGI in the germline V gene (reference sequence). As DNA, the CDR3 is TGTGCCAGCAGTTACTCGAATGGACCTTACCACAATGAGCAGTTCTTC. Its protein product is CASSYSNGPYHNEQFF.

The CDR3, as DNA: TGTGCCTGCCAGCACCCTGCAACTGAAGCTTTCTTT. Encoded protein: CACQHPATEAFF. The chain recombines TRBV6-1 with TRBJ1-1; D unclear. The germline V and J ends were trimmed by 11 bases and 5 bases, with 15 bases remaining between them. The CDR3 is 12 amino acids. Germline lookup yields CDR1 MNHNS and CDR2 SASEGT.

The chain is built from TRBV6-2 or TRBV6-3 and TRBJ2-1; D is unresolved. The last part of the DNA fits TRBJ2-7 better; the J call may be wrong. The CDR3 covers 15 residues. Germline V CDR1 and CDR2: MNHEY, SVGEGT. Here the CDR3 reads CASSQTLLGSYEQYF. CDR3 sequence (DNA): TGTGCCAGCAGCCAAACCCTCCTGGGCTCCTACGAGCAGTACTTC.

Worth noting for this clonotype: This may be a read error: a much more frequent sequence differs by one nucleotide. V gene TRBV7-9 combines with J gene TRBJ1-4, with D maybe TRBD1 (5 bases). The CDR3 consists of 14 residues. Between the trimmed V and J ends, which lost 4 bases and 7 bases, there was a span of 13 bases. Per germline, CDR1 SEHNR and CDR2 FQNEAQ (reference sequence). This chain's CDR3 is CASSSSGRREKLFF. The CDR3 DNA reads as TGTGCCAGCAGCTCCTCAGGGAGGCGTGAAAAACTGTTTTTT. Full variable domain (remainder filled in from reference TRBV7-9 and TRBJ1-4): DTGVSQNPRHKITKRGQNVTFRCDPISEHNRLYWYRQTLGQGPEFLTYFQNEAQLEKSRLLSDRFSAERPKGSFSTLEIQRTEQGDSAMYLCASSSSGRREKLFFGSGTQLSVL.

This clonotype was seen repeatedly, ten times or more. J is TRBJ2-1 and V is TRBV7-2; 7 bases line up with TRBD2. Germline trimming cut 6 bases from V and 3 bases from J; bases unmatched to any gene: 2. CDR1 SGHTA and CDR2 FQGNSA come from the germline V gene. CDR3 size: 13 residues. CDR3 sequence: CASRTSVYNEQFF. The CDR3 DNA reads TGTGCCAGCAGAACTAGCGTCTACAATGAGCAGTTCTTC.